The TCR beta chain described here comes from a study of neurological immune-mediated disorders. Findings and limits, study-wide: Among expanded clones, no CDR3 amino acid sequences were shared across subjects, a pattern suggesting private repertoires in all groups.

This clonotype appeared many times. What it binds is not known. The cDNA came from 5'RACE with 10-nucleotide random UMIs. The output of every sequencing run, over 190 million TCR-beta sequences, came from 15-18 subjects. TCRdb re-called the 5' RACE reads with MiXCR, one entry per CDR3 protein. This table has approximately 28,000 distinct CDR3 sequences, approximately 12% appearing once. This CDR3 spans 14 amino acids. CDR1 and CDR2 (germline): MNHEY, SMNVEV (reference sequence). V was shortened by 10 bases and J by 10 bases, with 23 bases between the two germline ends. The sample's time point: technical triplicate 2. Libraries from sorted cells each used 750,000 to 1,000,000 CD4+ or CD8+ T cells.

The sequence was obtained from a female donor with HTLV-1-associated myelopathy (HAM/TSP). This chain connects TRBV27 to TRBJ2-1; possible D gene TRBD2, 6 bases. The specimen sequenced was CD4+ T cells from blood. The CDR3 DNA reads as TGTGCCACCTTGTCCCAAATAGGGACTCGGGAGCAGTTCTTC. Amino acid sequence: CATLSQIGTREQFF.